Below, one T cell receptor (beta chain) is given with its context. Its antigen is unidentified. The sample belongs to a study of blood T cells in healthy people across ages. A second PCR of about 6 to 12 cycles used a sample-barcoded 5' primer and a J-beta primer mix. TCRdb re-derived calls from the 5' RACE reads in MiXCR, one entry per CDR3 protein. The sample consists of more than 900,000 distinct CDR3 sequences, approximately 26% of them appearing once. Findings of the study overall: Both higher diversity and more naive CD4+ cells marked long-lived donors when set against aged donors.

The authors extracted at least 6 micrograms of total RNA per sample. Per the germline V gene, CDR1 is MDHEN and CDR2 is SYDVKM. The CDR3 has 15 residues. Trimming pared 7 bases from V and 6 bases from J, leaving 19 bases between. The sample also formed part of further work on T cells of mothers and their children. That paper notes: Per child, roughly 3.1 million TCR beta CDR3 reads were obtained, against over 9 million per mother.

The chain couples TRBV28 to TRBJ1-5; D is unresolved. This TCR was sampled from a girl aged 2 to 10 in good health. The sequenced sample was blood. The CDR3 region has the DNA TGTGCCAGCAAGAATTGGGATGATGAGATTCAGCCCCAGCATTTT. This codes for CASKNWDDEIQPQHF.